These T cell receptor beta chains were read from a single sample in a study of cytomegalovirus exposure and HLA in healthy donors. Some clones are missing from TCRdb's copy, which holds only in-frame ones; the method was immunoSEQ multiplex PCR. The data hold about 82,000 clones, with 70% to 85% observed a single time. The specimen was PBMCs. The receptors here all came from a man under 40 in good health and CMV-seropositive. CDR3s include the opening cysteine and the closing phenylalanine or tryptophan. The order of the fields is CDR3 protein, V gene, D gene, J gene. The D gene is left open where the match is weak.

CASSPRTGLREPQHF,TRBV27,TRBD1,TRBJ1-5
CASSLVGVTNEKLFF,TRBV5-1,.,TRBJ1-4
CASSLYRVNEQFF,TRBV5-6,.,TRBJ2-1
CSANAYEQFF,TRBV20-1,.,TRBJ2-1
CSVENSDQPPPYEQYF,TRBV29-1,.,TRBJ2-7
CASKRLNEKLFF,TRBV6-5,.,TRBJ1-4
CASSQEGASRSYNEQFF,TRBV4-1,.,TRBJ2-1
CASSIGTGNQPQHF,TRBV7-8,TRBD1,TRBJ1-5
CASSQRGGIGETQYF,TRBV6-5,TRBD2,TRBJ2-5
CASSRGGALGETQYF,TRBV6-5,TRBD2,TRBJ2-5
CASSFSGGSYETQYF,TRBV5-1,TRBD2,TRBJ2-5
CASSQDGLAVYNEQFF,TRBV14,TRBD2,TRBJ2-1
CASSVGQGGLYEQYF,TRBV5-4,.,TRBJ2-7
CASSVREDTQYF,TRBV5-6,.,TRBJ2-3
CSSSLAGTGGTDTQYF,TRBV7-9,TRBD1,TRBJ2-3
CASSVGTGGAHYGYTF,TRBV9,TRBD1,TRBJ1-2
CASRQQGNNQPQHF,TRBV7-2,TRBD1,TRBJ1-5
CATGSAVGSPLHF,TRBV6-1,.,TRBJ1-6
CASSLGGPSTDTQYF,TRBV5-1,.,TRBJ2-3
CASSPNWYTEAFF,TRBV6-5,.,TRBJ1-1
CASSLGRNSPLHF,TRBV7-3,.,TRBJ1-6
CASSYDWGVSYNEQFF,TRBV6-5,.,TRBJ2-1
CASARGGGYEQYF,TRBV5-1,.,TRBJ2-7
CASSVQGPTGELFF,TRBV9,.,TRBJ2-2
CASRLPDSNEQFF,TRBV6-6,.,TRBJ2-1
CASSSVGQALGGNEQFF,TRBV28,.,TRBJ2-1
CSVDQPLSDNYGYTF,TRBV29-1,.,TRBJ1-2
CASSQSVGQPQHF,TRBV14,.,TRBJ1-5
CASSLSTSGQETQYF,TRBV28,TRBD2,TRBJ2-5
CASSLVQGTGELFF,TRBV7-6,.,TRBJ2-2
CASVKNRWHEAFF,TRBV21-1,.,TRBJ1-1
CASSDGGVTETQYF,TRBV28,.,TRBJ2-5
CASSSRSSTDTQYF,TRBV6-6,.,TRBJ2-3
CASSLTPGGWSEQFF,TRBV7-3,TRBD2,TRBJ2-1